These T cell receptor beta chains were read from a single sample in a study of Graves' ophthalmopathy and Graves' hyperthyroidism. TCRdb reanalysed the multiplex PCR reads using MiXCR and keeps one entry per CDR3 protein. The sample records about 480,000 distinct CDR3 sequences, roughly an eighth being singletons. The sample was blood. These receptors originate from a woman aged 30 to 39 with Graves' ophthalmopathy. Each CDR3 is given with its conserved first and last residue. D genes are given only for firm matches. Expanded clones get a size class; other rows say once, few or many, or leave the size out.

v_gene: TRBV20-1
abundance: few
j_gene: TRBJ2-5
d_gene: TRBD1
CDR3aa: CSTWDRPEETQYF
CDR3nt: TGCAGTACATGGGACAGGCCAGAAGAGACCCAGTACTTC

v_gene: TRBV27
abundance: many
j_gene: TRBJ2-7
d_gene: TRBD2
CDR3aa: CASRPAPGGFSYEQYF
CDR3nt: TGTGCCAGCAGGCCAGCCCCGGGAGGGTTCTCCTACGAGCAGTACTTC

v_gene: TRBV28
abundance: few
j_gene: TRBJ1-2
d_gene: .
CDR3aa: CASEQYGYTF
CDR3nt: TGTGCCAGTGAACAGTATGGCTACACCTTC

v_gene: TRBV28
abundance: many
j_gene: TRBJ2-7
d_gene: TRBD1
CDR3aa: CASSTGDRTYEQYF
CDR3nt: TGTGCCAGCAGCACAGGGGACAGGACCTACGAGCAGTACTTC

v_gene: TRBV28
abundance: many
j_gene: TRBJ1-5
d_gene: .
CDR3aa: CASTLYSNQPQHF
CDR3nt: TGTGCCAGCACGTTATATAGCAATCAGCCCCAGCATTTT

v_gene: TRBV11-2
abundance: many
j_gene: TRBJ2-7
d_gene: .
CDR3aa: CASSLEGMNYDEQYF
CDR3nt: TGTGCCAGCAGCTTAGAGGGTATGAACTATGACGAGCAGTACTTC

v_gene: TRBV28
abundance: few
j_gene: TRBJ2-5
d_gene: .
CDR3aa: CASSLRTWYQETQYF
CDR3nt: TGTGCCAGCAGTCTCAGGACTTGGTACCAAGAGACCCAGTACTTC

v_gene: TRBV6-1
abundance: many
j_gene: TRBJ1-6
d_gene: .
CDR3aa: CASSVPGSSYNSPLHF
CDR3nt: TGTGCCAGCAGTGTGCCAGGGAGCTCCTATAATTCACCCCTCCACTTT

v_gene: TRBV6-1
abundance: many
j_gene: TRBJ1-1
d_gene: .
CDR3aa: CASRRGAAEAFF
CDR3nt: TGTGCCTCTCGGCGGGGGGCGGCTGAAGCTTTCTTT

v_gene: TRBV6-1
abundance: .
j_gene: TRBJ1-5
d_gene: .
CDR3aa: CASSEVGARQPQHF
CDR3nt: TGTGCCAGCAGTGAAGTTGGGGCGCGGCAGCCCCAGCATTTT

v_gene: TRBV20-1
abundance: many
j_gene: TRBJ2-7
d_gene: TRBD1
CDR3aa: CSASDRASLYEQYF
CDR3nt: TGCAGTGCTAGCGACAGGGCCTCCTTATACGAGCAGTACTTC

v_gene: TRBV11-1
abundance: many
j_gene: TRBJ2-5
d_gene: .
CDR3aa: CASSLDSGRETQYF
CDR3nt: TGTGCCAGCAGCTTAGACTCAGGAAGGGAGACCCAGTACTTC

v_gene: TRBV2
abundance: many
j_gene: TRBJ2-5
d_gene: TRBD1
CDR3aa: CASSLTPGQESLYF
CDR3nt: TGTGCCAGCAGCCTGACTCCGGGACAGGAGAGTTTGTACTTC

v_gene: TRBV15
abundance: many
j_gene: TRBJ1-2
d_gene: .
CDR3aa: CATSRAGAPEGGYTF
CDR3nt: TGTGCCACCAGCAGAGCGGGTGCCCCTGAGGGCGGCTACACCTTC

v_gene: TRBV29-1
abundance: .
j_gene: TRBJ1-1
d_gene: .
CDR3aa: CSVVQGFMNTESFF
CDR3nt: TGTAGCGTTGTTCAGGGATTCATGAACACTGAATCTTTCTTT

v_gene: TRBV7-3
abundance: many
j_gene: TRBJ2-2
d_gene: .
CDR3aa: CASSFVGTDTGELFF
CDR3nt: TGTGCCAGCAGCTTCGTTGGGACGGATACCGGGGAGCTGTTTTTT

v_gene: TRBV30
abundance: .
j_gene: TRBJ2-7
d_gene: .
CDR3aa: CAWSLLGSSDEQYF
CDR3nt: TGTGCCTGGAGTCTACTCGGGAGTAGCGACGAGCAGTACTTC

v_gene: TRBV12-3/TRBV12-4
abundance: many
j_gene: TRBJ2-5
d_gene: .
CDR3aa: CATGEQGSGETQYF
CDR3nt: TGTGCCACGGGGGAACAGGGGTCTGGGGAGACCCAGTACTTC

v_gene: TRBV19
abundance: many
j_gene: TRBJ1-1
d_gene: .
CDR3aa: CASSRAGQGNTEAFF
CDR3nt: TGTGCCAGTAGTAGAGCAGGGCAGGGGAACACTGAAGCTTTCTTT

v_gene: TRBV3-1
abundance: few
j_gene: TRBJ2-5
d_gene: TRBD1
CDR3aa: CASSQWDRVGETQYF
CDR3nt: TGTGCCAGCAGCCAATGGGACAGGGTGGGAGAGACCCAGTACTTC

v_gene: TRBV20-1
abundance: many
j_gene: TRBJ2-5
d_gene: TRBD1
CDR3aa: CSAGTGLQETQYF
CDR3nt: TGCAGTGCTGGGACAGGCCTCCAAGAGACCCAGTACTTC

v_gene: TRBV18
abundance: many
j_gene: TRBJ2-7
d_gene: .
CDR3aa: CASSPQGSGTYEQYF
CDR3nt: TGTGCCAGCTCACCACAGGGGTCTGGTACCTACGAGCAGTACTTC

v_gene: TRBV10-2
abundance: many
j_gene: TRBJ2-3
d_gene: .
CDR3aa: CASATLATSTDTQYF
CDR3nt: TGCGCCAGCGCGACCTTAGCCACTAGCACAGATACGCAGTATTTT

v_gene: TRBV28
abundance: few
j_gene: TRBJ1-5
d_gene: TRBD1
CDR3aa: CASHRQGNSNQPQHF
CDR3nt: TGTGCCAGCCATCGACAGGGGAATAGCAATCAGCCCCAGCATTTT

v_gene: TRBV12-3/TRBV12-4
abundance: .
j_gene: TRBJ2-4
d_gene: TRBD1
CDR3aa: CASRRSRTGAGNIKYF
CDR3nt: TGTGCCAGCAGACGCTCTCGGACAGGGGCTGGAAACATTAAGTACTTC

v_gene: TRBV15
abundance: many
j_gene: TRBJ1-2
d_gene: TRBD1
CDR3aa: CATEGTGGFGYGYTF
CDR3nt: TGTGCCACCGAAGGGACAGGGGGCTTCGGCTATGGCTACACCTTC

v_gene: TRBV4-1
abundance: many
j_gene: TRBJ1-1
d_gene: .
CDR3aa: CASSHPQGMNTEAFF
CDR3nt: TGCGCCAGCAGCCACCCTCAGGGGATGAACACTGAAGCTTTCTTT

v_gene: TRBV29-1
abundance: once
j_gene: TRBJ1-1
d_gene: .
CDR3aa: CSVLGMTEAFF
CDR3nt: TGCAGCGTTTTAGGGATGACTGAAGCTTTCTTT

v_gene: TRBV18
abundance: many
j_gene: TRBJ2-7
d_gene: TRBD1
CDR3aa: CASSRRQGTYEQYF
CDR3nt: TGTGCCAGCTCACGCAGACAGGGAACCTACGAGCAGTACTTC

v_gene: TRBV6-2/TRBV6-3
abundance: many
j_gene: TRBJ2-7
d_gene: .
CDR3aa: CASSSLGRAFYEQYF
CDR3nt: TGTGCCAGCAGTTCCCTAGGACGGGCCTTCTACGAGCAGTACTTC

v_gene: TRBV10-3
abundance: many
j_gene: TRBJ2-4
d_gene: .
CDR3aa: CAISDSAVELAKNIQYF
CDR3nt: TGTGCCATCAGTGATTCGGCAGTAGAACTAGCCAAAAACATTCAGTACTTC

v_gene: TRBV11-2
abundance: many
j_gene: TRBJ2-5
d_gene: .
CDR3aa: CASSLVWGEQETQYF
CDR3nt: TGTGCCAGCAGCTTAGTTTGGGGAGAACAAGAGACCCAGTACTTC

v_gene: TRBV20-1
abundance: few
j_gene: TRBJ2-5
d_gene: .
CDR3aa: CSAAAGVGAGETQYF
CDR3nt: TGCAGTGCTGCAGCGGGCGTCGGGGCAGGAGAGACCCAGTACTTC

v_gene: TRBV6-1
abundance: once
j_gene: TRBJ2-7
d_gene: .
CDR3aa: CASSDRRQASYEQYF
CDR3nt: TGTGCCAGCAGCGACCGCAGACAGGCTTCCTACGAGCAGTACTTC

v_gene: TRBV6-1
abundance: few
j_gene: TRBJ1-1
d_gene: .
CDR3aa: CASSAGSSNTEAFF
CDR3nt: TGTGCCAGCAGTGCGGGCAGTTCGAACACTGAAGCTTTCTTT

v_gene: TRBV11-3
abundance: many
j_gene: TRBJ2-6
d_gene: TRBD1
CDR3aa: CASRPPGQGNSGANVLTF
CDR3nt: TGTGCCAGCAGACCTCCGGGACAGGGAAACTCTGGGGCCAACGTCCTGACTTTC

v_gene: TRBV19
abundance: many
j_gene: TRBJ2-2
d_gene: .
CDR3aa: CASSRVGRGPPNTGELFF
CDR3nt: TGTGCCAGTAGCCGGGTAGGCAGGGGACCCCCGAACACCGGGGAGCTGTTTTTT

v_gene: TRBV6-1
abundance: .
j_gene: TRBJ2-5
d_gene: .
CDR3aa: CASRAPRRDQESQYF
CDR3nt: TGTGCCAGCAGGGCCCCTCGGCGGGACCAAGAGTCCCAGTACTTC

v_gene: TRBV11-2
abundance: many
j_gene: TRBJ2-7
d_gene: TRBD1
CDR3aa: CASSLGTGRRSSYEQYF
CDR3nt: TGTGCCAGCAGCTTAGGGACAGGGAGAAGGAGCTCCTACGAGCAGTACTTC

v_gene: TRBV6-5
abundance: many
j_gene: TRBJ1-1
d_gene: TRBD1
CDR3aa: CASSYPKQGGNTEAFF
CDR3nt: TGTGCCAGCAGTTACCCCAAACAGGGGGGCAACACTGAAGCTTTCTTT

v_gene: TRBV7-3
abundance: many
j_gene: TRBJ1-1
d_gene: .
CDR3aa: CASSPTRTQGDTEAFF
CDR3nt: TGTGCCAGCAGCCCCACTCGGACCCAAGGGGACACTGAAGCTTTCTTT

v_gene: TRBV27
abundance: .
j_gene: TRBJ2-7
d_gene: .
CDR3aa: CASKQKGIRGYGQYF
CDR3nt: TGTGCCAGCAAACAAAAGGGTATCCGAGGCTACGGGCAGTACTTC